This TCR beta chain was captured by sequencing in a study of blood T cell repertoires in COVID-19 (dated by TCRdb to the early 2020s). Study-level background: The collaborator samples originated in the United States, Italy and Spain and spanned the acute and convalescent phases of COVID-19. Where available, HLA class I and class II types were obtained from metadata supplied by the sample provider rather than from assay-based typing. The material from the prospective study consisted of cDNA or gDNA derived from T cells, B-cell-depleted T cells, or PBMCs. The dataset comprised deeply sampled blood TCRbeta repertoires from subjects exposed to, actively infected with, or recovered from COVID-19. Nearly every sample came with metadata listing a de-identified subject ID, COVID-19 status, age in years and sex. Samples were obtained from the ongoing ImmuneRACE study (first 160 participants) and from about 1,300 subjects provided by 6 global collaborators. The repertoires were released in a freely available public database intended as a resource for research on the immune response to SARS-CoV-2.

The immunoSEQ Assay, a bias-controlled multiplex PCR, was used to amplify TCRbeta CDR3 regions from genomic DNA. The study's processing was this. Nucleated cell counts per sample were estimated from amplification of reference gene primers within the assay. To quantify the absolute abundance of each unique TCRbeta CDR3 rearrangement, sequence reads were collapsed and filtered. For each sample, productive Simpson clonality was calculated by taking the square root of Simpson's diversity index across productive rearrangements. TCRdb retrieved this table from immuneACCESS and kept in-frame rearrangements only. Not all clones are present; in checked studies, unresolved V genes account for under half, and no reason is known for the remainder. Clone size and the V and J calls come from that table; the DNA yielded D and trimming. This sample lists 250,000 or so clones; approximately 86% were detected once. The ten largest clones capture 8.5% to 9% of the sample.

Sequences LNHDA (CDR1) and SQIVND (CDR2) are obtained from the germline V gene (reference sequence). Here V drops 2 bases and J drops 5 bases, and the junction holds 4 bases not matched to any gene. From the cysteine up to the phenylalanine, the CDR3 has a length of 14 residues. CDR3 DNA only is kept here, 42 bases in frame from base 1. This clone was recorded a few times. Which antigen it targets is not known. One base away there is no much larger clone; base qualities are not given. Collaborating institutions collected whole blood in K2EDTA tubes following their own protocols. Collaborator samples were shipped for TCRbeta analysis as frozen whole blood, isolated PBMCs, or DNA extracted from either sample type. Broad study findings and their caveats: Clinical and demographic metadata were provided uncurated, with the amount varying by source and participant.

The sample comprised peripheral blood. This TCR was recovered from a man in his forties or fifties with active or convalescent COVID-19. This sequence uses TRBV19 and TRBJ1-2; 8 nucleotides in the junction match TRBD1. The DNA is as follows: TGTGCCAGTAGTATACAGGGGGCTGGTTATGGCTACACCTTC. This sequence encodes CASSIQGAGYGYTF.